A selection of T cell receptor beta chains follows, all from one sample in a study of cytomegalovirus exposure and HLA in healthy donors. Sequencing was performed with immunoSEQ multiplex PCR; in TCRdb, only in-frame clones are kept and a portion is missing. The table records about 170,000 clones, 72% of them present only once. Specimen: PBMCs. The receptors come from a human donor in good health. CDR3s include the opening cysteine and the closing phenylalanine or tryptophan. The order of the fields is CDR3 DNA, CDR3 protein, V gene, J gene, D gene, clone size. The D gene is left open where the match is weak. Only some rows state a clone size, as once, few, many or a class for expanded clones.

DNA: TGTGCCTGGAGTGTAGGGGATGAGCAGTTCTTC; CDR3: CAWSVGDEQFF; V: TRBV30; J: TRBJ2-1; D: NA; size: NA
DNA: TGTGCCAGTAGCCCCCTTGGGCGTGAAGCTTTCTTT; CDR3: CASSPLGREAFF; V: TRBV19; J: TRBJ1-1; D: NA; size: NA
DNA: TGTGCCAGCAGCCTACCGGGTGTAGCGTATGAGCAGTTCTTC; CDR3: CASSLPGVAYEQFF; V: TRBV7-2; J: TRBJ2-1; D: NA; size: NA
DNA: TGTGCCAGCTCACCACTCGCGGGTGCTAGCACAGATACGCAGTATTTT; CDR3: CASSPLAGASTDTQYF; V: TRBV18; J: TRBJ2-3; D: NA; size: NA
DNA: TGTGCCAGCAGCCCCTCCTCCGGGACAGGGTCTGGAAACACCATATATTTT; CDR3: CASSPSSGTGSGNTIYF; V: TRBV9; J: TRBJ1-3; D: TRBD1; size: NA
DNA: TGTGCCAGCAGAAGGCTAGCGGGGGAGTACAATGAGCAGTTCTTC; CDR3: CASRRLAGEYNEQFF; V: TRBV13; J: TRBJ2-1; D: TRBD2; size: NA
DNA: TGTGCCAGCTCACCCACAGGGGGCGTGGAGCCCCAGCATTTT; CDR3: CASSPTGGVEPQHF; V: TRBV18; J: TRBJ1-5; D: TRBD1; size: NA
DNA: TGTGCCAGCAGTGACGTTTTTGGAGGGAACTATGGCTACACCTTC; CDR3: CASSDVFGGNYGYTF; V: TRBV2; J: TRBJ1-2; D: NA; size: NA
DNA: TGTGCCAGCAGCTTAGGACTAGCGGGGACCAACAATGAGCAGTTCTTC; CDR3: CASSLGLAGTNNEQFF; V: TRBV13; J: TRBJ2-1; D: TRBD2; size: NA
DNA: TGTGCCGGTACAGGGGACAGGAATAGCACAGATACGCAGTATTTT; CDR3: CAGTGDRNSTDTQYF; V: TRBV27; J: TRBJ2-3; D: TRBD1; size: few
DNA: TGTGCCAGCAGCTTGGGGGGACAGTACACTGAAGCTTTCTTT; CDR3: CASSLGGQYTEAFF; V: TRBV5-5; J: TRBJ1-1; D: TRBD1; size: NA
DNA: TGTGCCAGCATAAAGGGTTATTCGGGGGGCACTGAAGCTTTCTTT; CDR3: CASIKGYSGGTEAFF; V: TRBV6-1; J: TRBJ1-1; D: NA; size: NA
DNA: TGTGCTAGTGTTGGGACAGGCGGGTCCTACGAGCAGTACTTC; CDR3: CASVGTGGSYEQYF; V: TRBV12-5; J: TRBJ2-7; D: TRBD1; size: NA
DNA: TGTGCCAGCAGCCCGGGGACAGGGAATCAGCCCCAGCATTTT; CDR3: CASSPGTGNQPQHF; V: TRBV7-2; J: TRBJ1-5; D: TRBD1; size: NA
DNA: TGTGCCAGTAGTTTCAGACAGGGTGTAAGTATGAACACTGAAGCTTTCTTT; CDR3: CASSFRQGVSMNTEAFF; V: TRBV19; J: TRBJ1-1; D: TRBD1; size: few
DNA: TGTGCCAGCAGCTTCCTACCGGCAGGCGAGCAGTACTTC; CDR3: CASSFLPAGEQYF; V: TRBV7-8; J: TRBJ2-7; D: NA; size: NA
DNA: TGTGCCAGCAGTTATAGCCAGGGTGGAGGGGATACGCAGTATTTT; CDR3: CASSYSQGGGDTQYF; V: TRBV6-5; J: TRBJ2-3; D: NA; size: few
DNA: TGTGCCACCCTCGGGACAGAAAATTCACCCCTCCACTTT; CDR3: CATLGTENSPLHF; V: TRBV6-5; J: TRBJ1-6; D: TRBD1; size: NA
DNA: TGCGCCAGCAGTGGGGCCCGGCCGAACACCGGGGAGCTGTTTTTT; CDR3: CASSGARPNTGELFF; V: TRBV10-1; J: TRBJ2-2; D: NA; size: NA
DNA: TGTGCCAGCAGTTTTACCCCGGGACAGAGCACAGATACGCAGTATTTT; CDR3: CASSFTPGQSTDTQYF; V: TRBV6-5; J: TRBJ2-3; D: TRBD1; size: NA
DNA: TGTGCCAGCAGCACGGGGTCCTCGGGTCAGCCCCAGCATTTT; CDR3: CASSTGSSGQPQHF; V: TRBV9; J: TRBJ1-5; D: NA; size: NA
DNA: TGCGCCAGCAGTGTCGCGGGACCCACCAACTATGGCTACACCTTC; CDR3: CASSVAGPTNYGYTF; V: TRBV10-2; J: TRBJ1-2; D: NA; size: NA
DNA: TGTGCCAGCAGCGTACAGGGGGCAGCGCAAGAGACCCAGTACTTC; CDR3: CASSVQGAAQETQYF; V: TRBV7-2; J: TRBJ2-5; D: TRBD1; size: NA
DNA: TGTGCCATCAGTGCCACCCTGACAACCGCTGAAGCTTTCTTT; CDR3: CAISATLTTAEAFF; V: TRBV10-3; J: TRBJ1-1; D: NA; size: few
DNA: TGTGCCAGTAGTCCCGGGGTAGCGACAGATACGCAGTATTTT; CDR3: CASSPGVATDTQYF; V: TRBV19; J: TRBJ2-3; D: NA; size: NA
DNA: TGTGCCAGCAGCTTATGGGCAGGAACGACAGTCAGCACTGAAGCTTTCTTT; CDR3: CASSLWAGTTVSTEAFF; V: TRBV11-2; J: TRBJ1-1; D: NA; size: few
DNA: TGCGCCAGCAGCTCGACAGGGTCGGATGAAAAACTGTTTTTT; CDR3: CASSSTGSDEKLFF; V: TRBV5-1; J: TRBJ1-4; D: TRBD1; size: once
DNA: TGTGCCAGCGCCCAGGGGGCAGGCCCTAATAGCAATCAGCCCCAGCATTTT; CDR3: CASAQGAGPNSNQPQHF; V: TRBV25-1; J: TRBJ1-5; D: TRBD1; size: NA
DNA: TGTGCCAGCAGTGTCGGCCTCCGGACAGATGAGCAGTTCTTC; CDR3: CASSVGLRTDEQFF; V: TRBV2; J: TRBJ2-1; D: NA; size: once
DNA: TGCGCCAGCAGCTTGTTTGGTCTTGTGGGGACAGGGTCGGACACTGAAGCTTTCTTT; CDR3: CASSLFGLVGTGSDTEAFF; V: TRBV5-1; J: TRBJ1-1; D: TRBD1; size: NA
DNA: TGCGCCAGCAGCCAAGATGCCAGTACTGAAGCTTTCTTT; CDR3: CASSQDASTEAFF; V: TRBV4-3; J: TRBJ1-1; D: NA; size: NA
DNA: TGTGCCAGCAGCGTAGTCGGGGGGGCCTACAATGAGCAGTTCTTC; CDR3: CASSVVGGAYNEQFF; V: TRBV9; J: TRBJ2-1; D: TRBD2; size: few
DNA: TGTGCCAGCAGTGTTGATGGTGGGGCAGGTACCACTGTGTACTTC; CDR3: CASSVDGGAGTTVYF; V: TRBV6-1; J: TRBJ2-7; D: NA; size: NA
DNA: TGTGCCAGCAGCCCCAGGGTCGGAACTGGAAACACCATATATTTT; CDR3: CASSPRVGTGNTIYF; V: TRBV2; J: TRBJ1-3; D: NA; size: NA
DNA: TGTGCCAGCAGCCCAATCTGGAGCCGCTACGAGCAGTACTTC; CDR3: CASSPIWSRYEQYF; V: TRBV7-2; J: TRBJ2-7; D: NA; size: NA
DNA: TGTGCCATCAGTGACAGGCAGAACACCGGGGAGCTGTTTTTT; CDR3: CAISDRQNTGELFF; V: TRBV10-3; J: TRBJ2-2; D: NA; size: NA
DNA: TGTGCCTGGAGTCAGGACAGGGTAATGAACACTGAAGCTTTCTTT; CDR3: CAWSQDRVMNTEAFF; V: TRBV30; J: TRBJ1-1; D: TRBD1; size: NA
DNA: TGTGCCAGCACCCAGGGTAGCGGTCAGCCCCAGCATTTT; CDR3: CASTQGSGQPQHF; V: TRBV6-1; J: TRBJ1-5; D: NA; size: NA
DNA: TGTGCCAGCAGTTTAGGGGGGGCAGGGTGGTCCGGGGAGCTGTTTTTT; CDR3: CASSLGGAGWSGELFF; V: TRBV27; J: TRBJ2-2; D: NA; size: few
DNA: TGTGCCAGCAGCTTAGTTCTAGGGAGCTACGAGCAGTACTTC; CDR3: CASSLVLGSYEQYF; V: TRBV7-8; J: TRBJ2-7; D: NA; size: once
DNA: TGTGCCAGCAGCTTTACAGGGGGCAATCAGCCCCAGCATTTT; CDR3: CASSFTGGNQPQHF; V: TRBV7-8; J: TRBJ1-5; D: TRBD1; size: few
DNA: TGTGCCAGCAGTTTCCGTGGACAGGGTGGTCAGCCCCAGCATTTT; CDR3: CASSFRGQGGQPQHF; V: TRBV27; J: TRBJ1-5; D: TRBD1; size: NA
DNA: TGTGCCTGGAGGGCCGACATGTGGGGCGGTGAAGCTTTCTTT; CDR3: CAWRADMWGGEAFF; V: TRBV30; J: TRBJ1-1; D: NA; size: NA
DNA: TGCGCCAGCAGCTTATACAGCGGGGGTACTTCCTACGAGCAGTACTTC; CDR3: CASSLYSGGTSYEQYF; V: TRBV4-3; J: TRBJ2-7; D: TRBD2; size: NA
DNA: TGTGCCAGCTCAGAGACTAGCAAAGAGACCCAGTACTTC; CDR3: CASSETSKETQYF; V: TRBV18; J: TRBJ2-5; D: TRBD2; size: few
DNA: TGTGCCAGCAGCTTGGGGGCGGGGATCTCCTACAATGAGCAGTTCTTC; CDR3: CASSLGAGISYNEQFF; V: TRBV5-4; J: TRBJ2-1; D: NA; size: once
DNA: TGCGCCAGCAGCCCACACAGGGGATCGCGCCAGCCCCAGCATTTT; CDR3: CASSPHRGSRQPQHF; V: TRBV4-3; J: TRBJ1-5; D: TRBD1; size: NA
DNA: TGTGCCAGCAGTTATGGCAGTAATCAGCCCCAGCATTTT; CDR3: CASSYGSNQPQHF; V: TRBV6-6; J: TRBJ1-5; D: NA; size: few
DNA: TGTGCCAGCAGCGTATCGGGAGTAGGGGATACGCAGTATTTT; CDR3: CASSVSGVGDTQYF; V: TRBV5-8; J: TRBJ2-3; D: NA; size: NA
DNA: TGTGCCAGCAGCGGAAGCGGGGACAGGGGGCAATACGAGCAGTACTTC; CDR3: CASSGSGDRGQYEQYF; V: TRBV11-1; J: TRBJ2-7; D: TRBD1; size: NA
DNA: TGTGCCAGCAGCTTAAAGGGGGACACGAACACTGAAGCTTTCTTT; CDR3: CASSLKGDTNTEAFF; V: TRBV7-3; J: TRBJ1-1; D: NA; size: NA
DNA: TGTGCCAGCAGCTGGACGGGGGGACCTATCACAGATACGCAGTATTTT; CDR3: CASSWTGGPITDTQYF; V: TRBV12-1; J: TRBJ2-3; D: NA; size: NA
DNA: TGTGCCAGCAGCTTGGGCGGGAGCTATGGCTACACCTTC; CDR3: CASSLGGSYGYTF; V: TRBV5-6; J: TRBJ1-2; D: NA; size: few
DNA: TGTGCCAGCAGCCCTACCGGGACAAATCGTACGCAGTATTTT; CDR3: CASSPTGTNRTQYF; V: TRBV5-4; J: TRBJ2-3; D: NA; size: NA
DNA: TGTGCCAGCAGTCTCGGGACTAGCGGGGGCCTGACCGGGGAGCTGTTTTTT; CDR3: CASSLGTSGGLTGELFF; V: TRBV27; J: TRBJ2-2; D: TRBD2; size: NA
DNA: TGTGCCAGCAGCTTGTCTTTGAATCAGCCCCAGCATTTT; CDR3: CASSLSLNQPQHF; V: TRBV7-9; J: TRBJ1-5; D: NA; size: NA
DNA: TGTGCCAGTAGTCCCTCCCCCCTTGAAGCTTTCTTT; CDR3: CASSPSPLEAFF; V: TRBV19; J: TRBJ1-1; D: NA; size: NA
DNA: TGTGCCAGCAGCGCGGGAGGAATGCAGTTCTTC; CDR3: CASSAGGMQFF; V: TRBV7-9; J: TRBJ2-1; D: TRBD2; size: NA
DNA: TGTGCCAGCAGCTTAGCGGCAGGGTGGGAGCAGTACTTC; CDR3: CASSLAAGWEQYF; V: TRBV7-2; J: TRBJ2-7; D: NA; size: NA